This T cell receptor beta chain appears in the sequencing data of a study of blood T cell repertoires in COVID-19. Study background: Sample material is recorded as cDNA or gDNA derived from T cells, B-cell-depleted T cells, or PBMCs.

In the original analysis: From reference gene primer amplification, estimates of nucleated cell counts were derived. Profiling relied on immunoSEQ multiplex PCR, and the TCRdb table lists in-frame clones only, not all of them. V, J and clone size are taken as reported in that table, and D and trimming were inferred from the DNA itself. Here the sample spans under 200,000 clones, about 85% being singletons. The CDR3 contains 12 residues. Trimming removed 10 bases from V and 7 bases from J; junction bases left unmatched: 6. The sample comprised peripheral blood. This sequence originates from a man in his 60s who had recovered from COVID-19. The genes are TRBV5-3 and TRBJ1-4, with TRBD1 matching 8 bases. TRBV5-3 is placed among ORFs of uncertain function. The CDR3 here is CAGRDRIEKLFF. The CDR3 nucleotides are TGTGCCGGCAGGGACAGGATTGAAAAACTGTTTTTT.